What follows are 6 T cell receptor beta chains derived from one specimen sequenced in a study of siplizumab effects on memory and regulatory T cells. The assay was immunoSEQ multiplex PCR, and TCRdb's table has in-frame clones only and misses some. Of about 120,000 clones listed, 90% to 95% are singletons. Source material: non-Treg CD4+ T cells sorted from blood. The receptors were gathered from a human donor in good health.

The chain recombines TRBV28 with TRBJ1-2, with no clear D. CDR1 and CDR2 from the germline V gene are MDHEN and SYDVKM. The V gene lost 1 base and the J gene lost 2 bases, with 14 bases spanning the gap. The CDR3 runs 16 residues. The CDR3 loop reads CASSLFRWTENYGYTF. The CDR3 region has the DNA TGTGCCAGCAGTTTATTTCGTTGGACGGAAAACTATGGCTACACCTTC.

The V gene is TRBV4-3, the J gene TRBJ2-2; D tentatively reads TRBD1 or TRBD2 (6 bases each). The CDR3 extends over 15 amino acids. In germline, CDR1 is LGHNA, CDR2 YSLEER. The V gene lost 1 base and the J gene lost 7 bases, with 13 bases spanning the gap. DNA of the CDR3: TGCGCCAGCAGCCAAGGGGGGGCGTTAGGCGGGGAGCTGTTTTTT. Amino acids: CASSQGGALGGELFF.

The chain is built from TRBV19 and TRBJ2-3, with TRBD1 as a possible D gene (5 bases). Between the trimmed V and J ends, which lost 6 bases and 0 bases, there was a span of 13 bases. This CDR3 spans 15 amino acids. Germline values: CDR1 LNHDA, CDR2 SQIVND (reference sequence). The DNA for the CDR3 is TGTGCCAGTAGCCCGACAGAACTCAGCACAGATACGCAGTATTTT. It yields the protein CASSPTELSTDTQYF.

The rearrangement links TRBV7-3 to TRBJ2-7; tentatively, D is TRBD1 (7 bases). The CDR3 contains 13 residues. The V end lost 1 base, the J end lost 6 bases, and 10 bases lay between the germline ends. Germline V gene lookup returns CDR1 SGHTA and CDR2 FQGTGA. The CDR3 sequence: CASSLRQGGEQYF. The CDR3 nucleotides are TGTGCCAGCAGCTTAAGGCAGGGGGGCGAGCAGTACTTC.

This clone was recorded once. This rearrangement joins TRBV6-5 to TRBJ2-2, with D possibly TRBD1 on 6 matching bases. Germline CDR1 MNHEY, CDR2 SVGAGI. Trimming removed 5 bases at V and 8 bases at J, with 12 bases between. The CDR3 covers 13 residues. CDR3 DNA: TGTGCCAGCAGTCCACAGGGAAGGGGGGAGCTGTTTTTT. Translating gives CASSPQGRGELFF.

The CDR3 protein is CASTSGVREQFF. The CDR3 DNA sequence: TGTGCCAGCACTTCAGGGGTCCGTGAGCAGTTCTTC. V is TRBV6-5 and J is TRBJ2-1; perhaps TRBD1 as D (6 bases). This CDR3 has 12 amino acids. Trimming cost V 7 bases and J 9 bases, with 13 bases left between them. In germline, CDR1 is MNHEY, CDR2 SVGAGI.